This T cell receptor beta chain was observed in a study of T cells in Graves' hyperthyroidism and ophthalmopathy. This clonotype occurred many times. Trimming shortened V by 5 bases and J by 7 bases, and 5 bases separated the two germline ends. Germline CDR1 SGHAT, CDR2 FQNNGV. This CDR3 comprises 11 residues. From RNA transcripts, TCR beta CDR3 regions were amplified. The HTBI set primed first-round TCR CDR3 RT-PCR. TCRdb reanalysed the multiplex PCR reads using MiXCR and keeps one entry per CDR3 protein. The sample includes 600,000 to 750,000 distinct CDR3 sequences, 15% to 20% of them seen just once.

Input material: blood. This chain joins TRBV11-2 and TRBJ1-4; D unresolved. The receptor comes from a man in his fifties or sixties with Graves' hyperthyroidism. DNA of the CDR3: TGTGCCAGCAGCAAAGGTGAAAAACTGTTTTTT. Translating gives CASSKGEKLFF.